Below, 10 T cell receptor beta chains from the same sample are listed, as sequenced in a study of T cells in localized non-small cell lung cancer (dated by TCRdb to between 2020 and 2021). The library was produced with the immunoSEQ multiplex PCR assay. This immuneACCESS table, as held by TCRdb, lists in-frame sequences with V and J called but not all clones. Of the missing ones, under half trace to an unresolved V gene in checked studies; the others have no known cause. The sample records 70,000 to 95,000 clones, under 95% of which are singletons. The ten biggest clones cover over 4% of the sample. Specimen: PBMCs, collected before any cancer treatment. Every receptor here comes from a woman aged 35-75 years with stage II squamous cell lung carcinoma.

This sequence joins TRBV25-1 and TRBJ2-1, with a tentative D call TRBD2 (7 bases). CDR1 is MGHDK and CDR2 is SYGVNS in the germline V gene. The CDR3 length is 13 residues. V was clipped by 4 bases and J by 9 bases, with 13 bases between them. The CDR3 is CASSVKRGGEQFF. The CDR3 nucleotides read TGTGCCAGCAGTGTCAAAAGGGGGGGTGAGCAGTTCTTC.

This clone was seen more than once but under ten times. The V and J genes are TRBV19 and TRBJ1-5; 10 positions match TRBD1. Per germline, CDR1 LNHDA and CDR2 SQIVND (reference sequence). The CDR3 runs to 15 residues. The trim removed 1 base at V and 7 bases at J, leaving 4 bases unmatched. This CDR3 is CASSIGRDRGQPQHF. CDR3 nucleotides: TGTGCCAGTAGTATAGGCCGGGACAGGGGACAGCCCCAGCATTTT.

This clone has just one count. The rearrangement uses TRBV2 and TRBJ2-3; D may be TRBD1 or TRBD2 (6 bases each). The CDR3 totals 15 residues. Between the trimmed V and J ends, which lost 6 bases and 1 base, there was a span of 14 bases. CDR1 and CDR2 (germline): SNHLY, FYNNEI. The CDR3 DNA is TGTGCCAGCAGCGAACGGGGGCTGGGCACAGATACGCAGTATTTT. This gives the protein CASSERGLGTDTQYF.

The chain employs TRBV6-1 and TRBJ1-1, with 9 nucleotides matching TRBD1. Germline V lookup: CDR1 MNHNS, CDR2 SASEGT. V lost 7 bases to trimming and J lost 1 base; unmatched junction nucleotides: 4. The CDR3 sequence is 14 residues long. CDR3 DNA: TGTGCCAGCAACGACAGGGGGGGGAACACTGAAGCTTTCTTT. It yields the protein CASNDRGGNTEAFF.

The sample holds one count of this clone. The chain combines TRBV30 with TRBJ2-4, with D perhaps TRBD1 (6 bases). This CDR3 is built from 16 residues. Trimming removed 0 bases at V and 1 base at J, with 13 bases between. The germline V gene has CDR1 GTSNPN and CDR2 SVGIG (reference sequence). The CDR3 DNA sequence: TGTGCCTGGAGTGTCTCAGGGGTCGTGGCCAAAAACATTCAGTACTTC. This gives the protein CAWSVSGVVAKNIQYF. The complete variable domain, with remaining parts taken from reference TRBV30 and TRBJ2-4, reads SQTIHQWPATLVQPVGSPLSLECTVEGTSNPNLYWYRQAAGRGLQLLFYSVGIGQISSEVPQNLSASRPQDRQFILSSKKLLLSDSGFYLCAWSVSGVVAKNIQYFGAGTRLSVL.

The chain combines TRBV28 with TRBJ1-1; perhaps TRBD1 as D (5 bases). This CDR3 comprises 12 residues. Germline CDR1 and CDR2: MDHEN and SYDVKM. V lost 4 bases and J 4 bases, leaving 7 bases between the germline ends. CDR3 loop: CASSSQGTEAFF. The CDR3, as DNA: TGTGCCAGCAGTTCCCAGGGCACTGAAGCTTTCTTT.

In its sample, this clone was seen once. The CDR3 region has the DNA TGTGCCAGCAGTTTAGAAAACCAGGGGGCCGGCTATGGCTACACCTTC. Translation: CASSLENQGAGYGYTF. This chain uses TRBV28 with TRBJ1-2; 8 bases fit TRBD1. Germline V CDR1 and CDR2: MDHEN, SYDVKM. The CDR3 runs to 16 residues. V shed 2 bases, J shed 4 bases, and the junction held 9 bases outside the gene matches.

This clone was observed many times. The chain's CDR3 is CSVETGGSPNQPQHF. The CDR3 nucleotides are TGCAGCGTTGAGACAGGGGGATCCCCCAATCAGCCCCAGCATTTT. The chain uses TRBV29-1 and TRBJ1-5; 9 bases are shared with TRBD1. Germline CDR1 and CDR2: SQVTM and ANQGSEA. The ends lost 3 bases at V and 3 bases at J; junction bases unmatched: 6. The CDR3 is 15 residues long.

The chain links TRBV6-5 to TRBJ1-1, with 7 bases matching TRBD1. The J segment lost 1 base and the V segment lost 7 bases, leaving 9 bases of the junction unmatched. This CDR3 comprises 15 residues. In germline, CDR1 is MNHEY, CDR2 SVGAGI. Here the CDR3 reads CASKVKQGGNTEAFF. The CDR3 DNA is TGTGCCAGCAAAGTCAAGCAGGGGGGGAACACTGAAGCTTTCTTT.

This sequence joins TRBV6-5 and TRBJ1-2; 7 bases are shared with TRBD1. This CDR3 is 15 amino acids long. The germline CDR1 and CDR2 sequences are MNHEY and SVGAGI. After removal of 5 bases from V and 6 bases from J, the junction contained 12 bases not matched to a gene. The CDR3 reads CASSPVDRDDHGYTF. CDR3 bases: TGTGCCAGCAGTCCGGTAGACAGGGACGATCATGGCTACACCTTC.